The clone carrying this TCR beta chain came up a few times. The data were produced by immunoSEQ multiplex PCR, yet TCRdb's version contains in-frame clones alone and is incomplete. The table includes around 200,000 clones, under 85% detected once. These data come from a study of blood T cell repertoires in COVID-19. Across the whole study: In each case, the material was cDNA or gDNA derived from T cells, B-cell-depleted T cells, or PBMCs.

This CDR3 spans 15 amino acids. Per the germline V gene, CDR1 is MDHEN and CDR2 is SYDVKM. Germline trimming cut 6 bases from V and 5 bases from J; bases unmatched to any gene: 9. The sequenced sample was peripheral blood. This receptor was taken from a human donor in a cohort sampled during active COVID-19. The chain links TRBV28 to TRBJ1-1; 10 nucleotides line up with TRBD1. CDR3 region: CASSPPGQGRTEAFF. CDR3 nucleotide sequence: TGTGCCAGCAGCCCCCCGGGACAGGGGCGGACTGAAGCTTTCTTT.